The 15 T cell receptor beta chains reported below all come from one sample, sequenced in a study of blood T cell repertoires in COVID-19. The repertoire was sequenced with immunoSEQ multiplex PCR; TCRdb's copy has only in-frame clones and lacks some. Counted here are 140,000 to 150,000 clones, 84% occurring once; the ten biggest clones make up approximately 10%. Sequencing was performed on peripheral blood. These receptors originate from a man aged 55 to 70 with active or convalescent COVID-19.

CDR3 residues: CSGDRDKNIQYF. The CDR3 DNA reads as TGCAGTGGCGACAGAGATAAAAACATTCAGTACTTC. V and J are TRBV29-1 and TRBJ2-4; tentative D call: TRBD1 (5 bases). The germline CDR1 and CDR2 sequences are SQVTM and ANQGSEA. This CDR3 spans 12 amino acids.

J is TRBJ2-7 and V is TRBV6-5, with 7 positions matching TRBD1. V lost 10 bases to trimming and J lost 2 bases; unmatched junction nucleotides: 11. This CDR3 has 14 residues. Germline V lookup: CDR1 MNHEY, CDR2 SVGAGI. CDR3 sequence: CATHQDRAPYEQYF. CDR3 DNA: TGTGCCACCCACCAAGACAGGGCTCCCTACGAGCAGTACTTC.

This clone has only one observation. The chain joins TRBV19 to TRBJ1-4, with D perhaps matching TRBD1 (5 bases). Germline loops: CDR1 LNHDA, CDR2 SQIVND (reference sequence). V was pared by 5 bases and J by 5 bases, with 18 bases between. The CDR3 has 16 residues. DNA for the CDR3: TGTGCCAGTAGTGATCTTCCGGGACTCAAAAATGAAAAACTGTTTTTT. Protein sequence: CASSDLPGLKNEKLFF.

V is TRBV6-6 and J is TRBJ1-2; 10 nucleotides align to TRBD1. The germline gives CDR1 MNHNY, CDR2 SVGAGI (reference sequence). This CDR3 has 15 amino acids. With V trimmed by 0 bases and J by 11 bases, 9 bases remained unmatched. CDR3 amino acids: CASSYSPGQGLAYTF. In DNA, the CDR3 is TGTGCCAGCAGTTACTCACCGGGACAGGGGTTAGCGTACACCTTC.

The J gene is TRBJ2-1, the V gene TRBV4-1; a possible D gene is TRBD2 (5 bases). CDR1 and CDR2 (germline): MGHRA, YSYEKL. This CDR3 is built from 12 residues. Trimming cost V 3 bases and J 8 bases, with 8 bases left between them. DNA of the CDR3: TGCGCCAGCAGCCATCAGAGGGATGAGCAGTTCTTC. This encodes CASSHQRDEQFF.

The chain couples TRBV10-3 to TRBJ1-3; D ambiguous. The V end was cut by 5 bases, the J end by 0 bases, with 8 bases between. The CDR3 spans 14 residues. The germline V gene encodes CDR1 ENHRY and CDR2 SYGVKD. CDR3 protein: CAISTPSSGNTIYF. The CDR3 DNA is TGTGCCATCAGTACACCCTCCTCTGGAAACACCATATATTTT.

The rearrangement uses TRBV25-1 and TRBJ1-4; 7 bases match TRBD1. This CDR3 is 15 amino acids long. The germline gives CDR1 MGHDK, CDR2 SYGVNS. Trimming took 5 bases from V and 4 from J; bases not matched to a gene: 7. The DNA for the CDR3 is TGTGCCAGCAGTATAAGACAGGGCGTTAATGAAAAACTGTTTTTT. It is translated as CASSIRQGVNEKLFF.

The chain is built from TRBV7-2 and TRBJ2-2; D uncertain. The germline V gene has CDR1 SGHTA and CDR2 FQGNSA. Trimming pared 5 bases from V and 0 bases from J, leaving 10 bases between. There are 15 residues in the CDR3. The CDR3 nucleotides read TGTGCCAGCAGCCCCGAGCGAACGAACACCGGGGAGCTGTTTTTT. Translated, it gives CASSPERTNTGELFF.

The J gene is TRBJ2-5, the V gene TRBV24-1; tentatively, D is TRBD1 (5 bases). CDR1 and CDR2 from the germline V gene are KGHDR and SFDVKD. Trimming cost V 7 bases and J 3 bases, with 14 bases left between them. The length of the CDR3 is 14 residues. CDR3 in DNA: TGTGCCACCAGAGGACACGGAGTCGAAGAGACCCAGTACTTC. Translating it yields CATRGHGVEETQYF.

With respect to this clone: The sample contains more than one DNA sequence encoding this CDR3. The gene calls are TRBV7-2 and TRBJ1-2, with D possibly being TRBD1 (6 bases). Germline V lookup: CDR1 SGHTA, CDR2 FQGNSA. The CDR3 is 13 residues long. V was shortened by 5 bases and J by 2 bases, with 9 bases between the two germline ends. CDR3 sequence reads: CASSPGQNYGYTF. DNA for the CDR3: TGTGCCAGCAGCCCCGGACAGAACTATGGCTACACCTTC.

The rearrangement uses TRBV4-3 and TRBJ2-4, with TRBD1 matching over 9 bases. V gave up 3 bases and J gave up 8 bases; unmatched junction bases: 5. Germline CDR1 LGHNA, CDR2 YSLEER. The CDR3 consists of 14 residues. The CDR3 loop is CASSQDRGKDIQYF. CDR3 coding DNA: TGCGCCAGCAGCCAGGACAGGGGTAAGGACATTCAGTACTTC.

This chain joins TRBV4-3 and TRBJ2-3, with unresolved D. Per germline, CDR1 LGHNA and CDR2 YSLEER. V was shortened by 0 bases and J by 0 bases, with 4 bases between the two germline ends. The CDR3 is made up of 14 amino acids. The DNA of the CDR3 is TGCGCCAGCAGCCAAGAACAGAGCACAGATACGCAGTATTTT. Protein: CASSQEQSTDTQYF.

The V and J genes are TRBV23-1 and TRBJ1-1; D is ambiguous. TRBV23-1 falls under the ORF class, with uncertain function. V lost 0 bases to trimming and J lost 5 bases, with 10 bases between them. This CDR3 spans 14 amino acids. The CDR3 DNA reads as TGCGCCAGCAGTCAATCCAGAAGAGGGACTGAAGCTTTCTTT. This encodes CASSQSRRGTEAFF.

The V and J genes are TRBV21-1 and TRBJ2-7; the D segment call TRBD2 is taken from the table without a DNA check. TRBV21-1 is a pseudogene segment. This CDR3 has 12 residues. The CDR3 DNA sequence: TGTGCCAGCAGCCCCCCTCTCTACGAGCAGTACGTC. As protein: CASSPPLYEQYV.

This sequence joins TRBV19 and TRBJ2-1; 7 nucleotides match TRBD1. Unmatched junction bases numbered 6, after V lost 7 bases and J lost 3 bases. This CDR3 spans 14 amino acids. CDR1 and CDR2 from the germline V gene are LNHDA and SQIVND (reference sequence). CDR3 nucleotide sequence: TGTGCCAGTAATGGACAGGTGAACTACAATGAGCAGTTCTTC. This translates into CASNGQVNYNEQFF.